This T cell receptor (beta chain) came from a study of cytomegalovirus exposure and HLA in healthy donors. Study overall: From donors who were HLA-typed, an early data release held 65 million to 85 million unique TCRs.

Between the trimmed V and J ends, which lost 2 bases and 3 bases, there was a span of 7 bases. Germline V gene sequence: CDR1 SGHTA, CDR2 FQGTGA. The CDR3 extends over 14 amino acids. Primers included in the PCR were 60 Vbeta and 13 Jbeta primers. This table comes from immunoSEQ multiplex PCR, and its TCRdb copy is limited to in-frame clones, with some not included. The sample includes some 200,000 clones, 75% to 90% seen only once; the top ten take 6.3%. This receptor was taken from a man aged 40-50 years in good health and CMV-seropositive. What was sequenced was PBMCs. The chain couples TRBV7-3 to TRBJ2-2; a weak D match, TRBD2 (5 bases). The CDR3 bases are TGTGCCAGCAGCTTATTGGGAGACACCGGGGAGCTGTTTTTT. Protein: CASSLLGDTGELFF.